This T cell receptor beta chain was identified in a study of T cells after somatic rescue of genetic block. Trimming removed 0 bases at V and 3 bases at J, with 11 bases between. Germline CDR1 and CDR2: GTSNPN and SVGIG (reference sequence). The CDR3 is made up of 14 amino acids. Assay used: immunoSEQ multiplex PCR; TCRdb lists only in-frame clones, some missing. This table holds 110,000 or so clones, about 89% found once. The source of this sequence is a woman aged 18-29 years. The sequencing sample was made of peripheral blood mononuclear cells (PBMCs). The genes are TRBV30 and TRBJ1-2, with a tentative D call TRBD1 (5 bases). CDR3 sequence (DNA): TGTGCCTGGAGTGTTGAGGGACCACACTATGGCTACACCTTC. This sequence encodes CAWSVEGPHYGYTF.